This TCR beta chain was obtained from a study of blood T cell repertoires in COVID-19. The wider study: Collection of acute and convalescent COVID-19 samples took place in the United States, Italy and Spain. T cells, B-cell-depleted T cells, or PBMCs provided the cDNA or gDNA that served as material.

In the source study's methods: For nucleated cells, counts were estimated from reference gene primer amplification. Sequencing used immunoSEQ multiplex PCR; TCRdb keeps in-frame clones, though not all of them. That table is the source of V, J and clone size, and D and trimming were worked out from the DNA. Counted here are more than 100,000 clones, 70% to 85% occurring once; the ten biggest clones make up 4% to 5.5%. The clonotype originates from a woman in her 70s with acute or convalescent COVID-19. Sequencing was done on a sample of peripheral blood.

Written as DNA, the CDR3 is TGTGCCAGCAGCTTGGCAGGGAGGACTGAAGCTTTCTTT. It yields the protein CASSLAGRTEAFF. This chain joins TRBV7-9 and TRBJ1-1; tentatively, D is TRBD1 (5 bases). Trimming left V 3 bases short and J 5 bases short, with 10 bases between. Germline values: CDR1 SEHNR, CDR2 FQNEAQ (reference sequence). The CDR3 covers 13 residues.